This T cell receptor beta chain was identified during a study of vaccination effects on CD4 cells after COVID-19 (dated by TCRdb to 2022 to 2024). About the investigation overall: Participants received two doses of either the BNT162b2 or the mRNA-1273 mRNA SARS-CoV-2 vaccine. SARS-CoV-2 spike-specific CD4+ TCR repertoires from before and after mRNA vaccination were compared in COVID-19 convalescent patients and in infection-naive vaccine recipients. The full study included 9 to 10 COVID-19 convalescent patients and a few SARS-CoV-2-naive healthy vaccine recipients. Cultures from other donors in the study were sequenced using the Oncomine TCR Beta short-read assay on an Illumina iSeq 100. What the study reported, not specific to this receptor: In healthy vaccine recipients, vaccine-induced clones were almost all SARS-CoV-2 mono-reactive, with only 1 of 255 cross-reactive with common cold coronaviruses. At late post-vaccination timepoints, both infection-induced and vaccine-induced clones showed marked clonal contraction, consistent with waning T cell responses. The study was limited by a small number of convalescent patients and lacked early post-infection timepoints.

On this clone: Which antigen it targets is not known. No much larger clonotype is one base removed from it; base qualities were not supplied.

Trimming takes 3 bases from V and 1 base from J, and the germline ends sit 7 bases apart. The CDR3 runs 14 residues from the cysteine to the phenylalanine. Only the CDR3 DNA is retained, 42 bases long and in frame from the first base. From the germline V gene, CDR1 is KGHSH and CDR2 is LQKENI. Receptor libraries were prepared by the immunoSEQ multiplex PCR assay. DNA from the CD4+ T cells that had been cultured and isolated underwent TCR beta CDR3 sequencing. The authors processed their data as follows. Non-productive TCR sequences were removed, reads were trimmed to the CDR3 region, and CDR3s of at least 7 amino acids were retained. Antigen-specific clonotypes were identified using the MANAFEST web app by comparison of expansion in peptide wells against reference cultures. Positive clones required FDR<0.05 expansion versus reference and all other wells, odds ratio above 5, and frequency above 0.1% in two replicate wells. Clonotypes significantly expanded in SARS-CoV-2 spike wells and in at least one common cold coronavirus spike condition were defined as cross-reactive. CDR3 similarity was assessed by Levenshtein distance using the stringdist R package, and unrooted trees were constructed with ape in R 3.6.1. Here the immuneACCESS table is served through TCRdb, limited to in-frame sequences with V and J called. Missing clones are a known gap in these copies; in checked studies unresolved V genes cover under half, and the rest lacks a known reason. That table is the source of V, J and clone size, and D and trimming were worked out from the DNA. The sample data list tens of thousands of clones, and about two thirds of these were observed just once. Of the sample, roughly a sixth is held by the ten largest clones.

In the ViraFEST assay, PBMC were stimulated with viral peptide pools, and TCR sequencing was then used to find antigen-specific CD4+ T cell clonotypes based on their expansion. After around eleven days of culture, CD4+ T cells were isolated with the EasySep CD4+ T cell isolation kit. Negative nucleocapsid antibody results before and after vaccination confirmed that the healthy vaccine recipients had no prior SARS-CoV-2 infection. Some 2 million PBMC per well were cultured with 9 to 10 ug/ml peptides in IMDM containing 5% human AB serum, approximately 10 IU/ml IL-2 and gentamicin. On days 3 and 7, half of the culture medium was replaced with fresh IL-2-containing medium. Unless noted otherwise, every peptide stimulation condition was cultured in triplicate wells. PBMC were separated from whole blood using Ficoll-Paque Plus gradient centrifugation and were then either cryopreserved at -140C or used fresh. Overlapping peptide pools spanned the spike proteins of SARS-CoV-2 and the common cold coronaviruses HCoV-NL63, HCoV-OC43 and HCoV-229E. Genomic DNA was extracted from cultured CD4+ T cells with the QIAamp micro DNA kit.

The sequence derives from a human donor who received a COVID-19 vaccine. This receptor chain uses TRBV18 and TRBJ1-5, with the D gene call left open. Sequenced here: CD4+ T cells from PBMCs cultured with HCoV-229E spike peptides, sampled before COVID-19 vaccination. What the cell subset or site label conveys for this sample: HCoV-229E spike overlapping peptide pool stimulation. The CDR3 protein is CASSPERSNQPQHF. Here is the DNA: TGTGCCAGCTCACCCGAGAGGAGCAATCAGCCCCAGCATTTT. Full variable domain (CDR3 extended with the reference TRBV18 and TRBJ1-5 proteins): NAGVMQNPRHLVRRRGQEARLRCSPMKGHSHVYWYRQLPEEGLKFMVYLQKENIIDESGMPKERFSAEFPKEGPSILRIQQVVRGDSAAYFCASSPERSNQPQHFGDGTRLSIL.